Below are 15 T cell receptor delta chains sequenced from a single sample in a study of γδ T cells in repeated Plasmodium falciparum infection. TCRdb used CATT to re-call clones from the multiplex PCR reads. The sample records tens of thousands of delta-chain clones, roughly 1.5% being singletons. Vgamma9/Vdelta2+ and Vdelta2-negative gammadelta T cells were flow-sorted from PBMC for bulk sequencing. Sequencing was performed on gamma-delta T cells from blood. These TCRs come from a pool of human donors (malaria-infected and uninfected, not separated).

A few counts support this clone. For this DNA, TCRdb reports the protein of a much larger clone, which diverges at residue 9, most likely from a read error; the protein presented here is translated directly from the DNA. J is TRDJ1 and V is TRDV2, with D tentatively TRDD3 (5 bases). The CDR3 length is 16 residues. The V and J ends lost 3 bases and 0 bases respectively, with 16 bases between them. CDR1 GEAIGNYY and CDR2 EKD come from the germline V gene. CDR3 loop: CACDALGEFYTDKLIF. As DNA, the CDR3 is TGTGCCTGTGACGCCCTTGGGGAATTTTACACCGATAAACTCATCTTT.

This clone was detected many times. The CDR3 bases are TGTGCCTTTAGCTGGGACCGATACTGGGGGATCAACACCGATAAACTCATCTTT. Amino acids: CAFSWDRYWGINTDKLIF. The J gene is TRDJ1, the V gene TRDV3, with 10 bases aligning to TRDD3. Germline values: CDR1 TVYSNPD, CDR2 GDNSRS (reference sequence). The CDR3 loop spans 18 amino acids. V shed 0 bases and J 0 bases; nucleotides not matched to a gene: 13.

Ten or more counts support this clone. Mismatch with germline at one junction end may stem from a read error. The V and J genes are TRDV1 and TRDJ1, with TRDD1 as a possible D gene (5 bases). Germline values: CDR1 TSWWSYY, CDR2 QGS. The CDR3 contains 19 residues. The CDR3 coding sequence is TGTGCTCTTAGGGAAATGCCGGTCTACGGTTTCCGGAACACCGATAGACTCATCTTT. Encoded protein: CALREMPVYGFRNTDRLIF.

This clone was observed at least ten times. It differs at one base from a far larger clone, so likely a read error. Other DNA sequences from this sample encode an identical CDR3 as well. This chain uses TRDV1 with TRDJ1, with D possibly being TRDD3 (6 bases). TCRdb carries no J gene annotation; the J gene was assigned here by matching the DNA with germline. Looked up from germline, CDR1 is TSWWSYY and CDR2 is QGS. Trimming took off 2 bases at V and 8 bases at J, with 27 bases between the two ends. The CDR3 has 18 amino acids. CDR3 protein: CALGEVAPLTLLGEKLIF. The CDR3 region has the DNA TGTGCTCTTGGGGAAGTGGCGCCCCTCACTCTACTGGGAGAGAAACTCATCTTT.

This clone was counted a few times. With a far larger clone one base away, a read error is the likely cause. Other DNA sequences in this specimen translate into the identical CDR3. This chain links TRDV1 with TRDJ1; D gene uncertain. The J gene is not listed in TCRdb, so it was assigned here from a DNA match to germline. This CDR3 region has 16 residues. In germline, CDR1 is TSWWSYY, CDR2 QGS. The ends were cut back, 9 bases at V and 0 bases at J, with 20 bases in the middle. CDR3 coding DNA: TGTGCTCTCGGTCCGGAGGCGGGCTCGTACACCGATAAACTCATCTTT. Translating it yields CALGPEAGSYTDKLIF.

About this clone: TCRdb pairs this DNA with a much larger clone's protein that differs at residue 22, likely a read error; the protein shown was translated from the DNA. A V gene of TRDV1 was called, but no J gene was assigned; the table's TRDD3 call for D was not verified on the DNA. CDR1 and CDR2 (germline): TSWWSYY, QGS. The CDR3 is made up of 24 amino acids. Here the CDR3 reads CALVRRPSVHPWGIPLRYTDKPIF. CDR3 nucleotides: TGTGCCCTTGTCCGGAGGCCTTCCGTCCACCCCTGGGGGATACCACTAAGGTACACCGATAAACCCATCTTT.

This clone was recorded at least ten times. A read error may account for a junction end that differs from germline. The chain carries TRDV1 and TRDJ1, with D perhaps TRDD2 or TRDD3 (6 bases each). Germline V gene data show CDR1 as TSWWSYY and CDR2 as QGS. The CDR3 consists of 14 residues. CDR3 DNA: TGTGCTCCTGGGGATTCGGCCTTCCCCACTAAACTCATCTTT. It encodes CAPGDSAFPTKLIF.

This clone turned up a few times. This sequence is one base from a far larger clone and is likely a read error. Other DNA sequences within the sample encode an identical CDR3. The chain is built from TRDV1 and TRDJ1; 9 positions agree with TRDD3. The CDR3 runs 20 residues. Germline CDR1 TSWWSYY, CDR2 QGS. The CDR3 nucleotides are TGCGCTCTTGGGGAAGGTAGATTTCGGCTGGGGGATCACATCCCCGATAAACTCATCTTT. Its translation is CALGEGRFRLGDHIPDKLIF.

This clone was recorded a few times. TCRdb shows a much larger clone's protein in place of this DNA's translation, and the two differ at residue 15, likely through a read error; the protein shown is translated from the DNA. The chain has TRDV1 and TRDJ1; 11 nucleotides line up with TRDD3. The J gene is absent in TCRdb and was assigned here via DNA matching to germline. Germline CDR1 and CDR2: TSWWSYY and QGS. Trimming cost V 1 base and J 3 bases; bases outside gene matches: 16. This CDR3 spans 20 amino acids. CDR3 nucleotide sequence: TGTGCTCTTGGGGAACCCCTCTTTCCTTTTTATGGGGGATACGCCGATAAACTCATCTTT. Amino acid sequence: CALGEPLFPFYGGYADKLIF.

In the case of this clone: TCRdb has a much larger clone's protein, which differs at residue 10 from the translation of this DNA, likely because of a read error; what is shown is the protein translated from the DNA. V and J are TRDV1 and TRDJ1; D is possibly TRDD3 (6 bases). Here the J gene was assigned by germline matching of the DNA, as TCRdb has none. V was shortened by 2 bases and J by 0 bases, with 25 bases between the two germline ends. This CDR3 is 20 amino acids long. Germline V CDR1 and CDR2: TSWWSYY, QGS. The CDR3 DNA reads TGTGCTCTTGGGGAAAAGACGAAGGCCTCCCTGGGGAGTTACACCGATAAACTCATCTTT. Protein product: CALGEKTKASLGSYTDKLIF.

This chain connects TRDV1 to TRDJ2; the D is unclear. With 9 bases removed from V and 6 bases from J, the gap between germline ends came to 17 bases. The length of the CDR3 is 14 residues. Germline V gives CDR1 TSWWSYY, CDR2 QGS. The CDR3 reads CALGLIPLAAQLFF. The CDR3 DNA reads as TGTGCTCTAGGATTAATACCCCTGGCAGCACAACTCTTCTTT.

The CDR3 sequence is CALGDPGPLVIKLIF. The CDR3 DNA reads TGTGCTCTTGGGGACCCCGGGCCCTTGGTCATTAAACTCATCTTT. V gene TRDV1 combines with J gene TRDJ1, with D hard to call. The J gene was missing in TCRdb and was found by matching the end of the DNA to germline. The germline V gene has CDR1 TSWWSYY and CDR2 QGS. V was cut by 3 bases and J by 7 bases, with 18 bases left in between. CDR3 length: 15 amino acids.

A word on this clone: The protein held in TCRdb is that of a much larger clone and does not match this DNA's translation at residue 6, likely because of a read error; the protein shown is translated from the DNA. The chain links TRDV2 to TRDJ3, with no clear D. TCRdb records no J gene; here it was assigned by comparing the DNA to germline. Trimming took 3 bases from V and 0 from J, leaving 17 bases between them. CDR1 GEAIGNYY and CDR2 EKD come from the germline V gene. The CDR3 covers 19 residues. The CDR3 protein is CACDAMRTLSSWDTRQMFF. Here the CDR3 DNA reads TGTGCCTGTGACGCCATGCGGACTTTAAGCTCCTGGGACACCCGACAGATGTTTTTC.

This clone turned up a few times. The protein TCRdb lists belongs to a much larger clone and differs from this DNA's translation at residue 3, which points to a read error; the protein shown is made from the DNA. V gene TRDV1 combines with J gene TRDJ1, with 7 bases identical to TRDD3. Germline matching of the DNA provided the J gene here, since TCRdb leaves it blank. Germline V gene lookup returns CDR1 TSWWSYY and CDR2 QGS. CDR3 size: 17 residues. The CDR3 nucleotides read TGTGCTCATGGGGACGTCCCTGGGGGTTTGTACACCGATAAACTCATCTTT. As protein: CAHGDVPGGLYTDKLIF.

This clone was observed a few times. A read error likely explains why the TCRdb protein, taken from a much larger clone, differs from this DNA's translation at residue 13; the protein shown is translated from the DNA. The chain combines TRDV2 with TRDJ1; 9 bases map to TRDD3. TCRdb leaves out the J gene; it was filled in here by matching the DNA to germline. Germline values: CDR1 GEAIGNYY, CDR2 EKD. The CDR3 runs 19 residues. The V and J ends lost 3 bases and 1 base, in that order; junction bases with no gene match: 17. CDR3 coding DNA: TGTGCCTGTGACTCTCTAACTGGGGGACAGACTGAGTGCACCGATAAACTCATCTTT. Its translation: CACDSLTGGQTECTDKLIF.